Given below is one T cell receptor (beta chain) in context. This clone was counted only a few times. Its antigen is still unknown. No clone much larger than this one lies a single base away; base qualities are absent. Taken from the germline V gene (reference sequence), the CDR1 and CDR2 loops are LNHNV and YYDKDF. The CDR3 runs 16 amino acids, cysteine and phenylalanine included. The only DNA kept is the CDR3, 48 bases in frame from the first base. Here V drops 3 bases and J drops 5 bases, and the junction holds 11 bases not matched to any gene. The data derive from a study of cytomegalovirus exposure and HLA in healthy donors (dated by TCRdb to about 2017). For context, the study as a whole: An earlier analysis of about 560 of the donors reported 276 Gb of sequence data and 117 million unique TCR beta sequences obtained from roughly 180 million T cells. Rather than using new phenotypic data, the later analysis identified candidate immune exposures from TCR beta sequences and from how often those sequences occurred across donors. Both class I and class II loci were covered by HLA typing, at four-digit resolution. A separate validation cohort of approximately 120 different subjects was used in addition to the roughly 620-subject first cohort. Among the roughly 400 genotyped donors, approximately 76% belonged to the genetic ancestry cluster associated with self-reported Caucasian donors. A handful of DR-DQ haplotypes were handled as single units for association and clustering because linkage in the cohort was strong. The study aimed to test whether cataloging public T cell receptors could reveal signatures of past pathogen exposure. Every discovery cohort repertoire had been produced on one sequencing platform. To predict cytomegalovirus infection status, the study brought together high-throughput TCR immunosequencing, statistical association of individual TCRs with disease status, and machine learning. An earlier analysis of 500 to 650 of the donors applied high-throughput TCR beta sequencing to assess whether each TCR beta V gene segment acted as functional or pseudogenic. Using immunosequencing, the study profiled T cell repertoires from 500 to 800 subjects and related those repertoires to cytomegalovirus serostatus. Typing coverage varied by locus: 629-630 donors for A, B, C, DRB1 and DQB1; approximately 520 for DQA1; more than 600 for DPA1; roughly 470 for DPB1. In a later analysis, previously published TCR beta repertoires from several hundred donors were re-analyzed and high-resolution HLA genotyping was added so that TCR occurrence patterns could be studied. Among a few hundred genotyped donors of the cohort, an average of approximately 230,000 unique TCR beta nucleotide sequences were sequenced per donor, approximately 20% of them non-productive. Genome-wide SNP genotypes for about 60% of the 666 donors were used in a later genetic analysis, which treated that subset as a discovery cohort. Approximately 300 gigabases of sequencing data and around 88 million unique TCR sequences made up an early release that covered nearly 650 HLA-typed donors. Donor age, sex, ethnicity and CMV serostatus were compiled alongside the repertoire data.

The cohort consisted of some 670 healthy bone marrow donors. All cohort members were sampled while nominally healthy, although unrecorded immune exposures were likely present. The donor tested CMV seronegative, placing the donor among the 352 seronegative members of the cohort. A peripheral blood sample was collected from each donor, and TCR beta sequencing was performed on peripheral blood mononuclear cells. Genomic DNA extraction from the blood cell samples was performed with the Qiagen DNeasy Blood Extraction Kit. What the study reported, not specific to this receptor: Correlated functional status among segregating V segments might be attributable to linkage disequilibrium, but an unknown experimental factor could not be ruled out. In vitro tests confirmed that a few of the cytomegalovirus-associated TCR beta chains recognize cytomegalovirus antigens. A further reported finding was that TCR beta sequences accurately predicted the HLA-A and HLA-B alleles for most subjects in the first cohort. In a later analysis, the rate of TCR association differed among HLA loci, with DRB1 alleles having the most associated TCRs and HLA-C alleles having the fewest. The earlier analysis of almost 600 of the donors excluded some 16 rarely observed V segments, including chromosome 9 orphons, because counts were too low. According to a later analysis, parvovirus B19, influenza, CMV and Epstein-Barr virus appeared linked to several top co-occurrence clusters. The sequencing pipeline was judged likely to have produced a cluster of highly shared sequence variants as a technical artifact. The classifier was reported to diagnose cytomegalovirus status with high specificity and sensitivity in both the original cohort and the validation cohort. The cohort was sequenced for TCR beta chains only, and without alpha or paired-chain data the features that could be detected were limited. Roughly uniform sequencing depth across donors was assumed in presence/absence analyses, although this assumption may not hold. Immune exposure information for the cohort was limited to CMV serostatus. According to a later genetic analysis, donors in an Asian-associated ancestry cluster had fewer N-insertions in productive TCRs than the approximately 700-donor mean. A later genetic analysis associated a missense DCLRE1C variant with V-gene and J-gene trimming of TCR beta chains, and an independent cohort replicated the association. In a later analysis, most CMV-associated TCR beta chains were found to appear HLA-restricted, with HLA associations seemingly driven largely by CMV exposure. Broadly in line with IMGT annotations, most TCR beta V segments showed up in productive rearrangements about 87% or about 30% of the time in an earlier analysis of several hundred of the donors. Specific HLA alleles were associated with over 15,000 TCR beta sequences at a false discovery rate of 0.05 in a later analysis. The 87-base-pair reads could not distinguish some IMGT-functional V segments, including TRBV6-2 and TRBV6-3, so those segments were excluded. The study gave a list of over 150 TCR beta chains associated with cytomegalovirus. In a later analysis, HLA-associated TCR beta chains showed more clonal expansion and lower generation probabilities than non-associated chains that were equally common. Most TCR sequences were seen in very few donors, while some public TCRs were found in many individuals. Strong co-occurrence of HLA alleles, especially DR and DQ, made assigning TCR associations to individual alleles difficult. According to the authors, the approach could potentially be generalized to other disease states and immunological phenotypes. Because HLA typing was missing for some donors at each locus, association tests included only the typed subset.

The library was built by means of the immunoSEQ multiplex PCR assay. For the multiplex PCR, a mixture combining 60 forward primers for TCR Vbeta segments and 13 reverse primers for TCR Jbeta segments was used. Amplification of the CDR3 region of rearranged TCR beta genes was performed with a multiplex PCR assay on genomic DNA. The amplified TCR beta libraries were sequenced on the Illumina HiSeq System as 87-base-pair reads. As for how the authors treated the data: In a later analysis, approximately 74 million unique TCR beta chains were counted across the 500 to 850 repertoires, and approximately 11 million of these chains were shared by at least two donors. A nearest-neighbor algorithm error-corrected the raw reads and collapsed the reads into unique sequences, merging closely related sequences to remove PCR and sequencing errors. To assign V, D and J gene segments, CDR3 sequences were aligned to IMGT reference sequences. For a sequence to be retained, a match of at least six nucleotides was required to both a V gene segment and a J gene segment. Rearrangements were called productive when the CDR3 lacked stop codons and stayed in frame with V and J; all others were non-productive. Following IMGT convention, CDR3 was defined as the stretch from the second conserved V-encoded cysteine up to the conserved J-encoded phenylalanine. In an earlier analysis of around 600 of the donors, sequences lacking an unambiguous match to a single V gene segment were excluded. In an earlier analysis of a few hundred of the donors, V segments were called functional above 56.7% productive rearrangements and were called segregating when the between-donor standard deviation exceeded 5%. To diagnose cytomegalovirus status from the catalog of TCR beta chain sequences, a statistical classification framework was built. A later analysis assigned V and J genes by comparing TCR nucleotide sequences with IMGT/GENE-DB human TR gene sequences. In a later analysis, CDR3 sequences and most-parsimonious VDJ recombination scenarios were assigned using the TCRdist pipeline. In a later analysis, every TCR beta chain was defined by the combination of its CDR3 amino acid sequence and its V-gene family, and reads without a unique V-gene family were dropped. A later analysis removed 592 highly shared, low-generation-probability nucleotide sequences to deal with suspected cross-contamination and a sequencing artifact. For each public chain, a later analysis derived a clonal expansion index from normalized ranks of inferred template counts within each repertoire. In a later analysis, generation probabilities were computed with a VDJ recombination model fitted to out-of-frame rearrangements, and the resulting probabilities were checked against IGoR. Hypergeometric tests were used in a later analysis to score TCR-TCR, TCR-HLA and TCR-CMV co-occurrence, with a repertoire-size bias correction applied to the TCR pairs. To estimate false discovery rates, a later analysis permuted the HLA or CMV assignments 20 times. In a later analysis, co-occurring TCRs were grouped with DBSCAN, and TCRdist sequence similarity was added when clustering was performed within HLA-allele-positive subsets. Repertoires with fewer than 30,000 or more than 120,000 public chains were left out of co-occurrence clustering, as were five repertoires with anomalous nucleotide sharing. TCRdb mirrors the immuneACCESS table, restricted to in-frame sequences. Some clones are absent from its copies; in checked studies, under half trace to an unresolved V gene, and the reason for the others is unknown. D and trimming were read from the DNA, whereas the V and J calls and clone size are those reported in that table. The sample profile shows some 76,000 clones; approximately 84% of them were found once. 2.4% of the sample rests with the top ten.

The receptor chain draws on TRBV15 and TRBJ2-5, and TRBD2 matches 8 of the central bases. The sample consisted of PBMCs. This TCR came from a woman between 45 and 60 years old in good health and CMV-seronegative. The CDR3 loop reads CATSRTPGLDPETQYF. The DNA sequence is given as TGTGCCACCAGCAGGACCCCGGGACTAGACCCGGAGACCCAGTACTTC.